Each of the 20 T cell receptor beta chains below was sequenced from the same sample in a study of cytomegalovirus exposure and HLA in healthy donors. Vbeta (60) and Jbeta (13) primers were used in the PCR. Measured with immunoSEQ multiplex PCR; TCRdb has only the in-frame clones, and not every one. The sample has 50,000 or so clones. The sample taken for sequencing was PBMCs. These TCRs come from a young woman in good health and CMV-seronegative.

The chain has TRBV6-1 and TRBJ2-7, with D unclear. CDR3 length equals 14 residues. The germline CDR1 and CDR2 sequences are MNHNS and SASEGT. Trimming left V 2 bases short and J 6 bases short, with 14 bases between. CDR3 region: CASSESLEPGEQYF. CDR3 bases: TGTGCCAGCAGTGAATCTTTAGAACCGGGCGAGCAGTACTTC.

The chain is built from TRBV11-1 and TRBJ2-7; tentatively, D is TRBD1 (5 bases). Trimming took 5 bases from V and 2 from J, leaving 19 bases between them. The germline CDR1 and CDR2 sequences are SGHAT and FQDESV (reference sequence). The CDR3 has 16 residues. CDR3 amino acids: CASSQGGAGIPYEQYF. The CDR3 DNA reads as TGTGCCAGCAGCCAAGGCGGCGCAGGGATCCCCTACGAGCAGTACTTC.

The J gene is TRBJ1-2, the V gene TRBV18, with 9 nucleotides matching TRBD1. The ends lost 4 bases at V and 4 bases at J; junction bases unmatched: 4. The CDR3 is made up of 14 amino acids. Germline V gives CDR1 KGHSH, CDR2 LQKENI. The CDR3: CASSQNRGLYGYTF. The DNA of the CDR3 is TGTGCCAGCTCACAAAACAGGGGGCTCTATGGCTACACCTTC.

The V gene is TRBV15, the J gene TRBJ1-6; D ambiguous. Germline lookup yields CDR1 LNHNV and CDR2 YYDKDF (reference sequence). The CDR3 is 16 amino acids. The V and J ends lost 0 bases and 2 bases respectively, with 8 bases between them. In DNA form, the CDR3 reads TGTGCCACCAGCAGAGACGCGAGCGCCTATAATTCACCCCTCCACTTT. This codes for CATSRDASAYNSPLHF.

The chain combines TRBV7-2 with TRBJ1-5; TRBD1 might be the D (6 bases). From germline, CDR1 is SGHTA and CDR2 FQGNSA. The CDR3 consists of 16 residues. Trimming shortened V by 6 bases and J by 2 bases, and 17 bases separated the two germline ends. The CDR3: CASRPGGFIGNQPQHF. The CDR3 DNA sequence: TGTGCCAGCAGGCCGGGGGGCTTCATCGGCAATCAGCCCCAGCATTTT.

The rearrangement uses TRBV4-2 and TRBJ1-5, with 9 bases aligning to TRBD1. The V and J ends lost 4 bases and 2 bases, in that order; junction bases with no gene match: 0. CDR3 length equals 14 residues. CDR1 LGHNA and CDR2 YNFKEQ come from the germline V gene. CDR3 sequence: CASSRTGGNQPQHF. The CDR3 DNA follows: TGTGCCAGCAGCCGGACAGGGGGCAATCAGCCCCAGCATTTT.

The rearrangement joins TRBV18 to TRBJ1-2; weak D call: TRBD1 (6 bases). Trimming took 3 bases from V and 8 from J, leaving 19 bases between them. Germline values: CDR1 KGHSH, CDR2 LQKENI. The length of the CDR3 is 15 residues. The CDR3 DNA reads as TGTGCCAGCTCACCGACAGGCGAGGATGTTCGGGGCTACACCTTC. This gives the protein CASSPTGEDVRGYTF.

V usage is TRBV6-1 and J usage is TRBJ1-1; the match to TRBD1 covers 7 bases. Germline values: CDR1 MNHNS, CDR2 SASEGT. The ends lost 8 bases at V and 3 bases at J; junction bases unmatched: 12. This CDR3 has 15 residues. This CDR3 reads CASRRGGGGDTEAFF. The CDR3, as DNA: TGTGCCAGCCGACGAGGAGGGGGCGGAGACACTGAAGCTTTCTTT.

The genes are TRBV5-4 and TRBJ2-7, with D perhaps TRBD1 (8 bases). Germline values: CDR1 SGHNT, CDR2 YYREEE (reference sequence). V was pared by 5 bases and J by 3 bases, with 18 bases between. CDR3 length equals 15 residues. The CDR3 loop reads CASSFGAGQVYEQYF. The CDR3 DNA reads TGTGCCAGCAGTTTCGGAGCGGGACAGGTCTACGAGCAGTACTTC.

V gene TRBV9 combines with J gene TRBJ2-7, with a weak D call TRBD1 (6 bases). Germline CDR1 and CDR2: SGDLS and YYNGEE. The CDR3 covers 15 residues. Trimming took off 0 bases at V and 4 bases at J, with 14 bases between the two ends. In nucleotides, the CDR3 is TGTGCCAGCAGCGTAGCCCTCGGCAGGGGATACGAGCAGTACTTC. It translates to CASSVALGRGYEQYF.

The chain combines TRBV20-1 with TRBJ1-1, with no clear D. The germline CDR1 and CDR2 sequences are DFQATT and SNEGSKA (reference sequence). Trimming removed 6 bases at V and 3 bases at J, with 8 bases between. This CDR3 is 11 amino acids long. CDR3: CSARGYTEAFF. The CDR3 bases are TGCAGTGCCCGCGGCTACACTGAAGCTTTCTTT.

The CDR3 region has the DNA TGTGCCAGTAGTATAGATTGGGGGCCTAAGAACACCGGGGAGCTGTTTTTT. This gives the protein CASSIDWGPKNTGELFF. The V call is TRBV19, the J call TRBJ2-2, with D possibly being TRBD1 (6 bases). The germline V and J ends were trimmed by 0 bases and 1 base, with 12 bases remaining between them. CDR3 length: 17 residues. Germline V gene lookup returns CDR1 LNHDA and CDR2 SQIVND (reference sequence).

The chain recombines TRBV20-1 with TRBJ2-3, with D unresolved. CDR1 and CDR2 from the germline V gene are DFQATT and SNEGSKA (reference sequence). This CDR3 region has 10 residues. V was trimmed by 6 bases and J by 7 bases, leaving 8 bases between them. CDR3 amino acids: CSALTYTQYF. The CDR3, as DNA: TGCAGTGCCCTAACCTATACGCAGTATTTT.

The chain couples TRBV28 to TRBJ1-2; maybe TRBD1 (6 bases). The V and J ends lost 5 bases and 8 bases respectively, with 15 bases between them. Germline CDR1 reads MDHEN; CDR2 reads SYDVKM. The CDR3 has 13 amino acids. The CDR3: CASSSEGVYGYTF. For the CDR3, the DNA is TGTGCCAGCAGTAGTGAGGGGGTGTACGGCTACACCTTC.

The rearrangement joins TRBV9 to TRBJ2-3; 12 bases are shared with TRBD2. The CDR3 is 17 residues long. Germline trimming cut 4 bases from V and 14 bases from J; bases unmatched to any gene: 20. Looked up from germline, CDR1 is SGDLS and CDR2 is YYNGEE. CDR3 residues: CASSRSSGTSGQIRRYF. In DNA, the CDR3 is TGTGCCAGCAGCCGATCATCAGGGACTAGCGGGCAGATACGCAGGTATTTT.

V and J are TRBV5-1 and TRBJ1-3; D might be TRBD1 (5 bases). V was trimmed by 4 bases and J by 4 bases, leaving 18 bases between them. This CDR3 comprises 16 residues. Germline V CDR1 and CDR2: SGHRS, YFSETQ. This chain's CDR3 is CASSQNEQGNGNTIYF. CDR3 DNA sequence: TGCGCCAGCAGCCAAAATGAGCAGGGTAACGGAAACACCATATATTTT.

The chain joins TRBV10-3 to TRBJ1-5, with D possibly TRBD1 on 5 matching bases. Between the trimmed V and J ends, which lost 1 base and 0 bases, there was a span of 7 bases. Germline CDR1 reads ENHRY; CDR2 reads SYGVKD. The CDR3 loop spans 15 amino acids. The CDR3 coding sequence is TGTGCCATCAGTGAGTGGGGGGTTAGCAATCAGCCCCAGCATTTT. This encodes CAISEWGVSNQPQHF.

The chain combines TRBV15 with TRBJ2-7; 9 nucleotides line up with TRBD1. Germline CDR1 and CDR2: LNHNV and YYDKDF (reference sequence). V lost 3 bases and J lost 3; bases outside the gene matches: 0. This CDR3 spans 13 amino acids. In DNA form, the CDR3 reads TGTGCCACCAGCAGGACAGGGGGCTACGAGCAGTACTTC. It translates to CATSRTGGYEQYF.

The chain recombines TRBV5-1 with TRBJ2-3; 11 bases map to TRBD2. This CDR3 has 16 residues. The V gene end was trimmed by 3 bases and the J gene end by 4 bases; junction bases not matched to a gene: 7. Per germline, CDR1 SGHRS and CDR2 YFSETQ. This CDR3 reads CASSSLAGGFADTQYF. Here the CDR3 DNA reads TGCGCCAGCAGCTCCCTAGCGGGGGGATTTGCAGATACGCAGTATTTT.

This rearrangement joins TRBV5-4 to TRBJ2-7; TRBD2 agrees at 9 bases. The germline gives CDR1 SGHNT, CDR2 YYREEE (reference sequence). The ends lost 4 bases at V and 6 bases at J; junction bases unmatched: 8. The CDR3 has 14 amino acids. For the CDR3, the DNA is TGTGCCAGCAGCCCGACTAGCGGCGGTTCCGAGCAGTACTTC. As protein: CASSPTSGGSEQYF. The full variable domain, its missing parts supplied by reference TRBV5-4 and TRBJ2-7, is ETGVTQSPTHLIKTRGQQVTLRCSSQSGHNTVSWYQQALGQGPQFIFQYYREEENGRGNFPPRFSGLQFPNYSSELNVNALELDDSALYLCASSPTSGGSEQYFGPGTRLTVT.